The source of this TCR beta chain is a study of blood T cell repertoires in COVID-19. Study information: The samples span acute and convalescent COVID-19 from the United States, Italy and Spain. The cDNA or gDNA used as material had been derived from T cells, B-cell-depleted T cells, or PBMCs.

Participant reports of clinical history set cohort assignment. Data came from immunoSEQ multiplex PCR; TCRdb stores just in-frame clones and leaves some out. The sample consists of approximately 230,000 clones, around 89% of them appearing once. The sequence came from a woman aged 30 to 39 who had recovered from COVID-19. Specimen: PBMCs or T cells enriched from blood (not recorded which).

This CDR3 reads CASSQGNSGGAHNEQFF. CDR3 coding DNA: TGTGCCAGCAGCCAAGGGAATAGCGGTGGAGCACACAATGAGCAGTTCTTC. The chain couples TRBV6-2 or TRBV6-3 to TRBJ2-1; a possible D gene is TRBD2 (6 bases). The CDR3 has 17 amino acids. Per the germline V gene, CDR1 is MNHEY and CDR2 is SVGEGT. V dropped 6 bases and J dropped 5 bases, with 23 bases sitting between them.